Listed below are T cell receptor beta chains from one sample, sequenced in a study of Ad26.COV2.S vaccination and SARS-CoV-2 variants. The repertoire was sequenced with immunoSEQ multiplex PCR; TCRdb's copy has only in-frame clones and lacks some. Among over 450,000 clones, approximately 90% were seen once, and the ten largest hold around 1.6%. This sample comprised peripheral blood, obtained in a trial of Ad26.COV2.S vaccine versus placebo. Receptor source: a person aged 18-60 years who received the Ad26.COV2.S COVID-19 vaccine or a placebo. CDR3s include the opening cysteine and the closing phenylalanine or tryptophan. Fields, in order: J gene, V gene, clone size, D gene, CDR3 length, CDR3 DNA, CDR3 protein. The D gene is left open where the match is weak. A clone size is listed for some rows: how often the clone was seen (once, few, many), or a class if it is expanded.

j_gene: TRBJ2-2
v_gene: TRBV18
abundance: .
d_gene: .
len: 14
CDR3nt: TGTGCCAGCTCACCCAGATTTAACACCGGGGAGCTGTTTTTT
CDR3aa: CASSPRFNTGELFF

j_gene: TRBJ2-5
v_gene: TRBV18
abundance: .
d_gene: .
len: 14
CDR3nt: TGTGCCAGCTCACCATCCGAGCTACAAGAGACCCAGTACTTC
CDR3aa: CASSPSELQETQYF

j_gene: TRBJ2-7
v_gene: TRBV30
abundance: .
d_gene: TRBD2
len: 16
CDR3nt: TGTGCCTGGAGTGTACGAACTAGCGGGAGGGCCAACGAGCAGTACTTC
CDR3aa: CAWSVRTSGRANEQYF

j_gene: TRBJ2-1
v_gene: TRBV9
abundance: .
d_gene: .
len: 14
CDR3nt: TGTGCCAGCAGCGTAGGGACAGTTTACAATGAGCAGTTCTTC
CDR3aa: CASSVGTVYNEQFF

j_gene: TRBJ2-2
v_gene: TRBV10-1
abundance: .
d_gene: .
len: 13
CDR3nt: TGCGCCAGCAGTGGTAGGAGGGACCGGGAGCTGTTTTTT
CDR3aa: CASSGRRDRELFF

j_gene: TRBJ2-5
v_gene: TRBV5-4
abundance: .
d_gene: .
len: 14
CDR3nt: TGTGCCAGCAGCTTCGACAGACCCACGGAGACCCAGTACTTC
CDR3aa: CASSFDRPTETQYF

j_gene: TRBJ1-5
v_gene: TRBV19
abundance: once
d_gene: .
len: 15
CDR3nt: TGTGCCAGTAGTTCCTCCCGGGACATCGAACAGCCCCAGCATTTT
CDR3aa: CASSSSRDIEQPQHF

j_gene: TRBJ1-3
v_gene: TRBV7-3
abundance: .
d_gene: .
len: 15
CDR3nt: TGTGCCAGCAGCTTAAATGCGGGGAATGGAAACACCATATATTTT
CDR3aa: CASSLNAGNGNTIYF

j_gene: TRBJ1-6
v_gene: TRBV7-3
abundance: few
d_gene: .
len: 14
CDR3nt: TGTGCCAGCAGCTCACAGGGAGGTAATTCACCCCTCCACTTT
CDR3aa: CASSSQGGNSPLHF

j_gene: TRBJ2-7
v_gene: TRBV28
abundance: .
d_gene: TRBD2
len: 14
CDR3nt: TGTGCCAGCAGCCGGGGGGGGAGCTCCTACGAGCAGTACTTC
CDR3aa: CASSRGGSSYEQYF

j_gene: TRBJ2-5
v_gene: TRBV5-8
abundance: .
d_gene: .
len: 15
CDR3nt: TGTGCCAGCAGCTTGGGCGACAGGCGCCAAGAGACCCAGTACTTC
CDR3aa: CASSLGDRRQETQYF

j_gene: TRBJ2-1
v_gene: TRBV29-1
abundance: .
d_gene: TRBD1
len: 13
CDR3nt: TGCAGCGGACAGGGGTTGGGGTACAATGAGCAGTTCTTC
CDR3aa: CSGQGLGYNEQFF

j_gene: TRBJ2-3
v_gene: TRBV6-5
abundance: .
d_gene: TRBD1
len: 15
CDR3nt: TGTGCCAGCAGTAGACAGGGGGCCTCCACAGATACGCAGTATTTT
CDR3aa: CASSRQGASTDTQYF

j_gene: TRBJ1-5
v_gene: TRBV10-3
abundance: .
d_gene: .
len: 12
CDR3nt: TGTGCCATCAGTGAGGGAAATCAGCCCCAGCATTTT
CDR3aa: CAISEGNQPQHF

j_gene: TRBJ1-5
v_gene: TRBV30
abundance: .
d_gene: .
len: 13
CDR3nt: TGTGCCTGGTCCGGGACCGAGGGTCAGCCCCAGCATTTT
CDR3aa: CAWSGTEGQPQHF

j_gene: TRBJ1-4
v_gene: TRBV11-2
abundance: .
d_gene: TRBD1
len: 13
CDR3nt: TGTGCCTCCGGGGGACAGCTTAATGAAAAACTGTTTTTT
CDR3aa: CASGGQLNEKLFF

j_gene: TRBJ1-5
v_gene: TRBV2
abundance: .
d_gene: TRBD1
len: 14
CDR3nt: TGTGCCAGCAATTCCGACAGGGAGGATCAGCCCCAGCATTTT
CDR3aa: CASNSDREDQPQHF